Shown below are 16 T cell receptor beta chains from a single sample sequenced in a study of T cells after yellow fever vaccination. From the 5' RACE reads, TCRdb called clonotypes with MiXCR, one entry per CDR3 protein. The top ten hold 17% of the sample, which has 300,000 or so distinct CDR3 sequences, roughly 8% seen once. The material sequenced was PBMCs, taken roughly 47 days after the first yellow fever vaccination. The receptors were gathered from a man in his late teens or twenties who received the YFV17D yellow fever vaccine.

The CDR3 region is CSARDPSSYEQYV. The CDR3 bases are TGCAGTGCTAGAGATCCGAGCTCCTACGAGCAGTACGTC. The J gene is TRBJ2-7, the V gene TRBV20-1; no clear D gene. V lost 0 bases and J 0 bases, leaving 6 bases between the germline ends. The CDR3 consists of 13 residues. CDR1 is DFQATT, CDR2 SNEGSKA, per germline (reference sequence).

The rearrangement links TRBV5-6 to TRBJ2-1; perhaps TRBD2 as D (6 bases). In germline, CDR1 is SGHDT, CDR2 YYEEEE. With 5 bases removed from V and 0 bases from J, the gap between germline ends came to 12 bases. The CDR3 spans 15 residues. The CDR3, as DNA: TGTGCCAGCAGTCCCCCGGGACTCTCCTACAATGAGCAGTTCTTC. This sequence encodes CASSPPGLSYNEQFF.

The rearrangement links TRBV20-1 to TRBJ2-7, with D perhaps matching TRBD1 or TRBD2 (6 bases each). Germline CDR1 reads DFQATT; CDR2 reads SNEGSKA (reference sequence). This CDR3 comprises 13 residues. The germline V and J ends were trimmed by 3 bases and 3 bases, with 12 bases remaining between them. The CDR3 nucleotides read TGCAGTGCTAGCTGGGGGGCAGGCTACGAGCAGTACGTC. It codes for CSASWGAGYEQYV.

This clonotype appeared a few times. The chain carries TRBV5-1 and TRBJ2-7; a possible D gene is TRBD1 (5 bases). Looked up from germline, CDR1 is SGHRS and CDR2 is YFSETQ. V lost 0 bases and J 1 base, leaving 11 bases between the germline ends. This CDR3 region has 15 residues. The CDR3: CASSLAVGPSYEQYV. CDR3 nucleotides: TGCGCCAGCAGCTTGGCCGTGGGGCCGTCCTACGAGCAGTACGTC.

This clonotype was observed a handful of times. The V and J genes are TRBV10-3 and TRBJ2-3; 7 bases line up with TRBD2. V gave up 1 base and J gave up 0 bases; unmatched junction bases: 1. Germline lookup yields CDR1 ENHRY and CDR2 SYGVKD. The CDR3 runs to 15 residues. DNA of the CDR3: TGTGCCATCAGTGAGTTGGGGGGGAGCACAGATACGCAGTATTTT. Its translation: CAISELGGSTDTQYF.

This clonotype was observed a few times. The chain uses TRBV19 and TRBJ1-4; D remains unclear. Germline V gene sequence: CDR1 LNHDA, CDR2 SQIVND (reference sequence). Trimming took 6 bases from V and 4 from J, leaving 15 bases between them. The CDR3 runs to 15 residues. CDR3 sequence reads: CASRTSGLINEKLFF. The CDR3 nucleotides read TGTGCCAGTAGGACTTCAGGACTGATTAATGAAAAACTGTTTTTT. The full variable domain, rest sourced from reference TRBV19 and TRBJ1-4, is DGGITQSPKYLFRKEGQNVTLSCEQNLNHDAMYWYRQDPGQGLRLIYYSQIVNDFQKGDIAEGYSVSREKKESFPLTVTSAQKNPTAFYLCASRTSGLINEKLFFGSGTQLSVL.

In this sample, this clonotype turned up a few times. V and J are TRBV5-1 and TRBJ2-5, with TRBD1 as a possible D gene (5 bases). Germline V lookup: CDR1 SGHRS, CDR2 YFSETQ. This CDR3 has 13 amino acids. V lost 2 bases, J lost 2 bases, and 7 bases lay in between. The CDR3 DNA reads TGCGCCAGCAGCTTTGACAGTCAAGAGACCCAGTACTTC. It encodes CASSFDSQETQYF.

In its sample, this clonotype was seen many times. The rearrangement uses TRBV5-5 and TRBJ1-6; 8 nucleotides agree with TRBD1. The length of the CDR3 is 15 residues. Per the germline V gene, CDR1 is SGHKS and CDR2 is YYEKEE (reference sequence). The trim removed 2 bases at V and 14 bases at J, leaving 12 bases unmatched. DNA for the CDR3: TGTGCCAGCAGCTTTCAGGGGGCGGACGAGAGGGCCCTCCACTTT. As protein: CASSFQGADERALHF.

This clonotype was picked up a small number of times. The chain has TRBV6-2 or TRBV6-3 and TRBJ1-5, with 8 bases identical to TRBD1. Germline-derived CDR1 and CDR2 are MNHEY and SVGEGT. The CDR3 contains 14 residues. With V trimmed by 3 bases and J by 7 bases, 5 bases remained unmatched. The CDR3 nucleotides read TGTGCCAGCAGTTATGGAGGACAGGGCCAGCCCCAGCATTTT. It is translated as CASSYGGQGQPQHF.

V usage is TRBV20-1 and J usage is TRBJ2-5, with 9 nucleotides matching TRBD1. The length of the CDR3 is 13 residues. Germline assignment: CDR1 DFQATT and CDR2 SNEGSKA (reference sequence). With V trimmed by 6 bases and J by 5 bases, 7 bases remained unmatched. The CDR3, as DNA: TGCAGTGCCACACAGGGGGCAGGGGAGACCCAGTACTTC. Protein sequence: CSATQGAGETQYF.

CDR3: CASSPAAGAGANVLTF. CDR3 DNA: TGCGCCAGCAGCCCAGCAGCGGGGGCTGGGGCCAACGTCCTGACTTTC. J is TRBJ2-6 and V is TRBV4-1, with TRBD2 matching over 8 bases. The CDR3 totals 16 residues. In germline, CDR1 is MGHRA, CDR2 YSYEKL. The V gene end was trimmed by 4 bases and the J gene end by 2 bases; junction bases not matched to a gene: 4.

The V call is TRBV29-1, the J call TRBJ1-1, with a possible D match to TRBD1 (5 bases). Germline V gene sequence: CDR1 SQVTM, CDR2 ANQGSEA. This CDR3 is 11 amino acids long. Trimming left V 7 bases short and J 11 bases short, with 17 bases between. CDR3 sequence reads: CSAAPPEGAFF. The CDR3 nucleotides are TGCAGCGCTGCGCCACCCGAGGGGGCTTTCTTT.

This clonotype was observed many times. The chain carries TRBV29-1 and TRBJ2-7, with D maybe TRBD1 (6 bases). V was shortened by 7 bases and J by 3 bases, with 13 bases between the two germline ends. CDR1 is SQVTM and CDR2 is ANQGSEA in the germline V gene. CDR3 size: 12 residues. CDR3 sequence: CSASRDNYEQYF. CDR3 DNA sequence: TGCAGCGCGTCCCGGGACAACTACGAGCAGTACTTC.

The J gene is TRBJ2-5, the V gene TRBV20-1, with D possibly being TRBD1 or TRBD2 (5 bases each). Germline V lookup: CDR1 DFQATT, CDR2 SNEGSKA (reference sequence). The CDR3 is 14 residues long. Trimming shortened V by 0 bases and J by 4 bases, and 12 bases separated the two germline ends. CDR3 in amino acids: CSARDRTGGETQYF. The CDR3 nucleotides are TGCAGTGCTAGAGATCGAACTGGGGGAGAGACCCAGTACTTC.

This clonotype has ten or more counts. The chain recombines TRBV5-1 with TRBJ1-2; 7 nucleotides agree with TRBD1. Per germline, CDR1 SGHRS and CDR2 YFSETQ. The CDR3 runs to 14 residues. V lost 1 base to trimming and J lost 2 bases; unmatched junction nucleotides: 2. For the CDR3, the DNA is TGCGCCAGCAGCTTGACAGGGGAAAACTATGGCTACACCTTC. This gives the protein CASSLTGENYGYTF.

The chain couples TRBV20-1 to TRBJ2-5, with 8 bases fitting TRBD1. Germline V gene sequence: CDR1 DFQATT, CDR2 SNEGSKA (reference sequence). Trimming at V came to 0 bases and at J to 5 bases, leaving 8 bases not matched to a gene. The CDR3 is 15 residues long. The CDR3 DNA reads TGCAGTGCTAGAGATGCTGGACAGGGCGGCGAGACCCAGTACTTC. It yields the protein CSARDAGQGGETQYF.